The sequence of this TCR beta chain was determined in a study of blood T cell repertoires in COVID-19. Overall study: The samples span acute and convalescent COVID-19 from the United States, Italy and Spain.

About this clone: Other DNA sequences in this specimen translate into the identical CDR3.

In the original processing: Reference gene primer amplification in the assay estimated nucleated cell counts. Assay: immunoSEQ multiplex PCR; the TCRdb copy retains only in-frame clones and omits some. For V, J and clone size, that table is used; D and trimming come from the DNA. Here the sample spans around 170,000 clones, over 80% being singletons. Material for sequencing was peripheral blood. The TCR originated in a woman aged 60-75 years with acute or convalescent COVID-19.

The CDR3 DNA reads as TGTGCCAGCAGCGTCAGACAGGGGATCTCTGGAAACACCATATATTTT. It encodes CASSVRQGISGNTIYF. The V and J genes are TRBV9 and TRBJ1-3; 8 nucleotides agree with TRBD1. V shed 2 bases and J 0 bases; nucleotides not matched to a gene: 4. Germline V gives CDR1 SGDLS, CDR2 YYNGEE. The CDR3 contains 16 residues.